The next 21 T cell receptor beta chains were all read from a single sample in a study of CD8+ T cells in alopecia areata. Described treatment: oral pan-JAK inhibitor, 5-10 mg twice daily. Extraction and reverse transcription of RNA yielded cDNA as the sequencing template. Some clones are missing from TCRdb's copy, which holds only in-frame ones; the method was immunoSEQ multiplex PCR. The sample shows about 140,000 clones, around 87% of them seen only once. Sequenced here: CD8+ T cells sorted from blood, sampled at week 4, from a patient treated with tofacitinib. The receptors here all came from a human donor with alopecia areata.

Regarding this clone: The junction does not match germline at one end; this may be a read error. V gene TRBV29-1 combines with J gene TRBJ2-7, with a possible D match to TRBD1 (7 bases). Germline V gene sequence: CDR1 SQVTM, CDR2 ANQGSEA. The CDR3 length is 12 residues. DNA of the CDR3: TGCGGCGTTGTGGAGGGGGCGGGAGAGCAGTACTTC. It yields the protein CGVVEGAGEQYF.

The chain uses TRBV9 and TRBJ1-1, with 7 bases matching TRBD1. Unmatched junction bases numbered 3, after V lost 3 bases and J lost 1 base. Per germline, CDR1 SGDLS and CDR2 YYNGEE. The CDR3 has 14 amino acids. The CDR3 region is CASSGGQRNTEAFF. CDR3 nucleotide sequence: TGTGCCAGCAGCGGGGGACAGCGGAACACTGAAGCTTTCTTT.

This chain uses TRBV27 with TRBJ2-5; tentative D call: TRBD1 (6 bases). Trimming shortened V by 6 bases and J by 2 bases, and 16 bases separated the two germline ends. CDR3 length: 15 amino acids. The germline CDR1 and CDR2 sequences are MNHEY and SMNVEV (reference sequence). The CDR3 nucleotides read TGTGCCAGCAGCCAAGGCAGGGGACCACAAGAGACCCAGTACTTC. Residues: CASSQGRGPQETQYF.

This chain links TRBV5-4 with TRBJ1-2, with TRBD1 identical over 7 bases. Looked up from germline, CDR1 is SGHNT and CDR2 is YYREEE (reference sequence). The CDR3 consists of 13 residues. The V segment lost 4 bases and the J segment 8 bases; nucleotides outside the gene matches: 8. In DNA form, the CDR3 reads TGTGCCAGCAGCAATGAAGGGGGCGAAGGCTACACCTTC. Translating it yields CASSNEGGEGYTF.

V gene TRBV15 combines with J gene TRBJ2-5; D is perhaps TRBD2 (6 bases). Trimming removed 6 bases at V and 5 bases at J, with 16 bases between. This CDR3 has 14 residues. Germline V gene lookup returns CDR1 LNHNV and CDR2 YYDKDF (reference sequence). The CDR3 sequence is CATRDLSGPETQYF. DNA of the CDR3: TGTGCCACCAGGGACCTTAGCGGACCGGAGACCCAGTACTTC.

The gene calls are TRBV27 and TRBJ2-7, with 13 positions matching TRBD2. With V trimmed by 3 bases and J by 9 bases, 8 bases remained unmatched. The CDR3 spans 15 residues. CDR1 MNHEY and CDR2 SMNVEV come from the germline V gene (reference sequence). Here the CDR3 DNA reads TGTGCCAGCAGTTTCTCGGGACTAGCGGGACCCGGGCAGTACTTC. This gives the protein CASSFSGLAGPGQYF.

The chain uses TRBV7-3 and TRBJ2-1; unclear D gene. Trimming stripped 0 bases from V and 8 bases from J, with 5 bases between. CDR3 length: 12 residues. From germline, CDR1 is SGHTA and CDR2 FQGTGA. CDR3 DNA: TGTGCCAGCAGCTTAACGTTCGATGAGCAGTTCTTC. Translation: CASSLTFDEQFF.

This chain joins TRBV7-7 and TRBJ2-7; 7 bases match TRBD1. The CDR3 runs to 14 residues. The ends lost 5 bases at V and 5 bases at J; junction bases unmatched: 9. Germline assignment: CDR1 SSHAT and CDR2 FNYEAQ (reference sequence). Here the CDR3 reads CASSPGGQGDEQYF. CDR3 nucleotides: TGTGCCAGCAGCCCAGGGGGTCAGGGGGACGAGCAGTACTTC.

V is TRBV7-8 and J is TRBJ2-2; tentatively, D is TRBD1 (6 bases). Trimming removed 10 bases from V and 4 bases from J, with 13 bases in between. The CDR3 has 13 amino acids. Germline CDR1 SGHVS, CDR2 FQNEAQ. The CDR3, as DNA: TGTGCCACCTATCGAGGGGGCACCGGGGAGCTGTTTTTT. It is translated as CATYRGGTGELFF.

This chain joins TRBV27 and TRBJ1-1; D is possibly TRBD1 (6 bases). Trimming shortened V by 6 bases and J by 1 base, and 12 bases separated the two germline ends. The CDR3 is made up of 14 amino acids. From germline, CDR1 is MNHEY and CDR2 SMNVEV (reference sequence). Written as DNA, the CDR3 is TGTGCCAGCAGCCCCAGGGGAGGGAACACTGAAGCTTTCTTT. As protein: CASSPRGGNTEAFF.

This chain joins TRBV7-9 and TRBJ2-7; unclear D gene. CDR3 length equals 11 residues. Trimming took off 7 bases at V and 4 bases at J, with 8 bases between the two ends. Germline CDR1 is SEHNR and CDR2 is FQNEAQ (reference sequence). The CDR3 sequence is CASTDEYEQYF. The CDR3 DNA reads as TGTGCCAGCACCGACGAGTACGAGCAGTACTTC.

V gene TRBV6-5 combines with J gene TRBJ2-5, with 8 bases that match TRBD1. Unmatched junction bases numbered 8, after V lost 10 bases and J lost 4 bases. This CDR3 comprises 13 residues. Germline V CDR1 and CDR2: MNHEY, SVGAGI. In DNA, the CDR3 is TGTGCCATCACAGGGGGGCAGCGAGAGACCCAGTACTTC. This translates into CAITGGQRETQYF.

This chain uses TRBV7-9 with TRBJ2-1; 9 nucleotides line up with TRBD1. Germline V lookup: CDR1 SEHNR, CDR2 FQNEAQ (reference sequence). The CDR3 loop spans 14 amino acids. Trimming at V came to 3 bases and at J to 8 bases, leaving 5 bases not matched to a gene. This chain's CDR3 is CASSFGQGRDEQFF. As DNA, the CDR3 is TGTGCCAGCAGCTTTGGACAGGGGAGAGATGAGCAGTTCTTC.

J is TRBJ2-3 and V is TRBV7-8, with a tentative D call TRBD2 (7 bases). The V gene's germline CDR1 is SGHVS and CDR2 FQNEAQ. V was trimmed by 3 bases and J by 6 bases, leaving 13 bases between them. The CDR3 is 14 residues long. In DNA form, the CDR3 reads TGTGCCAGCAGCTTGACGGGGGGCCCGGATACGCAGTATTTT. It translates to CASSLTGGPDTQYF.

V is TRBV7-9 and J is TRBJ2-7, with 8 bases that match TRBD1. The CDR3 runs to 14 residues. Germline loops: CDR1 SEHNR, CDR2 FQNEAQ (reference sequence). The junction had 6 bases not matched to a gene; V was cut back by 5 bases and J by 3 bases. The DNA of the CDR3 is TGTGCCAGCAGCGCCGGGACAGGCATCTACGAGCAGTACTTC. Its translation: CASSAGTGIYEQYF.

The chain uses TRBV5-6 and TRBJ2-7; 8 positions match TRBD1. V was clipped by 2 bases and J by 3 bases; unmatched bases: 4. The CDR3 runs to 14 residues. The germline CDR1 and CDR2 sequences are SGHDT and YYEEEE. The CDR3 DNA follows: TGTGCCAGCAGCTTTGGACAGGGAGGCTACGAGCAGTACTTC. Its protein product is CASSFGQGGYEQYF.

The V and J genes are TRBV12-5 and TRBJ1-1, with D unclear. CDR3 length: 12 residues. Germline V gives CDR1 LGHNT, CDR2 FRNRAP. V was cut by 6 bases and J by 1 base, with 6 bases left in between. CDR3 DNA sequence: TGTGCTAGTGGCCCGGGGAACACTGAAGCTTTCTTT. It specifies CASGPGNTEAFF.

This clone has a handful of counts. The rearrangement links TRBV16 to TRBJ2-7, with D unclear. V lost 3 bases and J lost 0, with 12 bases in between. The germline V gene encodes CDR1 KGHSY and CDR2 FQNENV. The CDR3 is 15 residues long. The CDR3 DNA sequence: TGTGCCAGCAGCCAGGTAGACATCTACTCCTACGAGCAGTACTTC. It encodes CASSQVDIYSYEQYF.

The rearrangement uses TRBV27 and TRBJ1-1, with D possibly TRBD1 on 5 matching bases. CDR3 size: 14 residues. V dropped 2 bases and J dropped 0 bases, with 7 bases sitting between them. Germline V lookup: CDR1 MNHEY, CDR2 SMNVEV (reference sequence). CDR3 sequence: CASSLAGLNTEAFF. The CDR3 DNA follows: TGTGCCAGCAGTTTAGCAGGGCTGAACACTGAAGCTTTCTTT.

This clone occurred once. V is TRBV7-9 and J is TRBJ2-1, with no clear D. Trimming pared 5 bases from V and 3 bases from J, leaving 5 bases between. Germline V gene lookup returns CDR1 SEHNR and CDR2 FQNEAQ (reference sequence). The CDR3 covers 12 residues. CDR3 sequence reads: CASSRDYNEQFF. Written as DNA, the CDR3 is TGTGCCAGCAGCCGTGACTACAATGAGCAGTTCTTC.

The V and J genes are TRBV27 and TRBJ2-7; D unresolved. This CDR3 comprises 11 residues. Trimming stripped 8 bases from V and 5 bases from J, with 10 bases between. Germline CDR1 reads MNHEY; CDR2 reads SMNVEV (reference sequence). CDR3 bases: TGTGCCAGCGTGGGCTTCCACGAGCAGTACTTC. This gives the protein CASVGFHEQYF.